The rows below give T cell receptor beta chains drawn from one sample of a study of OX40 agonist ivuxolimab in advanced cancers. Method: immunoSEQ multiplex PCR; TCRdb's copy keeps in-frame clones and lacks some. The sample contains 60,000 to 90,000 clones, around 89% of which appear only once. This material consisted of CD4+ or CD8+ T cells sorted from blood, taken in a trial of the OX40 agonist ivuxolimab. All receptors come from an adult with an advanced solid tumor such as melanoma, head and neck, liver or kidney cancer. CDR3s include the opening cysteine and the closing phenylalanine or tryptophan.

J gene,V gene,CDR3 protein
TRBJ2-1,TRBV18,CASSPEGSGVSSYNEQFF
TRBJ1-2,TRBV5-4,CASSLVSGSGYTF
TRBJ1-3,TRBV14,CASSLISGNTIYF
TRBJ1-3,TRBV11-3,CASSLWGGSGNTIYF
TRBJ1-5,TRBV2,CASSGDQPQHF
TRBJ2-3,TRBV7-2,CASSYRLAGGQYTQYF
TRBJ1-5,TRBV7-2,CASSPAANSNQPQHF
TRBJ2-3,TRBV11-2,CASSLEVAGTQYF
TRBJ2-1,TRBV7-9,CASSLTLDQDEQFF
TRBJ2-7,TRBV18,CASSPLRRGDPYEQYF
TRBJ1-2,TRBV4-2,CASSQDQGSEGYTF
TRBJ1-4,TRBV7-9,CASSFGLNTFNEKLFF
TRBJ2-5,TRBV5-5,CASSFSGGAGETQYF
TRBJ1-1,TRBV7-8,CASSFLGPGVSTEAFF